This T cell receptor beta chain was captured by sequencing in a study of vaccination and CD4 T cells after COVID-19. Study-wide background: Subjects got two shots of BNT162b2 or mRNA-1273 vaccine. In the control cultures, a CEFX pool, an HIV-1 Nef pool, or no peptide was supplied.

This sample's treatment: roughly nine-day PBMC culture with coronavirus spike peptide pools or control peptides (ViraFEST assay). The assay that was used to sequence DNA from cultured CD4+ T cells was the Oncomine TCR Beta short-read assay. One entry per CDR3 protein results from TCRdb running MiXCR on the PCR reads. In the table there are 17,000 or so distinct CDR3 sequences, almost 40% of which are singletons. Study-wide findings and caveats: Although the median of SARS-CoV-2-reactive clonotypes rose from approximately 21 to 38, the change was not significant.

The table lists this clonotype with a few counts. Its target is unknown. The sequenced material came from CD4+ T cells from blood, cultured in vitro. The sequence was obtained from a human donor who had recovered from COVID-19.

The CDR3: CSASRTSRTDTQYF. The CDR3 bases are TGCAGTGCTAGTCGGACTAGTAGAACAGATACGCAGTATTTT. This rearrangement joins TRBV20-1 to TRBJ2-3; the match to TRBD2 covers 7 bases. This CDR3 is built from 14 residues. CDR1 DFQATT and CDR2 SNEGSKA come from the germline V gene (reference sequence). V was clipped by 3 bases and J by 3 bases; unmatched bases: 6.